This T cell receptor beta chain was identified in a study of T cells in Graves' hyperthyroidism and ophthalmopathy. Germline CDR1 reads SEHNR; CDR2 reads FQNEAQ (reference sequence). The V and J ends lost 1 base and 7 bases, in that order; junction bases with no gene match: 6. CDR3 length: 15 amino acids. Amplification of TCR beta CDR3 regions was performed using RNA transcripts as template. An initial round of RT-PCR targeting the TCR CDR3 relied on the HTBI primer set. Each CDR3 protein is one row after TCRdb ran MiXCR on the multiplex PCR reads. The table lists 450,000 to 500,000 distinct CDR3 sequences, about 22% of them singletons. Each diagnosis drew on symptoms, thyroxine, TRAb, thyroid ultrasound and orbital computed tomography findings. Fresh peripheral blood, approximately 10 ml, yielded the PBMCs.

Material for sequencing was blood. The receptor comes from a woman between 70 and 85 years old with Graves' ophthalmopathy. V is TRBV7-9 and J is TRBJ1-4, with TRBD1 matching over 7 bases. The CDR3 DNA is TGTGCCAGCAGCTTAGGAACAGGGGAAGGTGAAAAACTGTTTTTT. This gives the protein CASSLGTGEGEKLFF.